This T cell receptor beta chain is drawn from a study of radiotherapy plus CTLA-4 blockade in lung cancer. This CDR3 spans 15 amino acids. V gave up 3 bases and J gave up 5 bases; unmatched junction bases: 2. Germline CDR1 and CDR2: KGHSH and LQKENI. Generated by immunoSEQ multiplex PCR, the TCRdb table keeps only in-frame clones and is missing some. This table has roughly 100,000 clones, around four fifths appearing once. Sequences were derived from peripheral blood, sampled from a patient treated with radiotherapy plus ipilimumab. The chain has TRBV18 and TRBJ2-2; 11 bases agree with TRBD1. This receptor was obtained from a human donor with non-small cell lung cancer who had a partial response to radiotherapy plus ipilimumab. This CDR3 is CASSPRDRGTGELFF. DNA for the CDR3: TGTGCCAGCTCACCCCGGGACAGGGGGACCGGGGAGCTGTTTTTT.